The clone carrying this T cell receptor beta chain was picked up a small number of times. Its antigen is currently unknown. This sample is drawn from a study of T-cell reconstitution after alpha-beta-depleted transplantation in children. Study results and caveats: Certain patients had high TCRbeta diversity at day 60, and it came from recipient T cells and thymic progenitors that survived.

The V end lost 0 bases, the J end lost 1 base, and 14 bases lay between the germline ends. Germline loops: CDR1 MGHRA, CDR2 YSYEKL. This CDR3 region has 17 residues. Unique molecular identifiers were incorporated during preparation of the TCRbeta library. TCRdb redid the calling of the PCR reads with MiXCR, one entry per CDR3 protein. This table has some 150,000 distinct CDR3 sequences, around 9% appearing once. The clonotype comes from a female patient aged 2-9 years who had a stem cell transplant for congenital amegakaryocytic thrombocytopenia, so the T cells may come from the graft donor. The source was PBMCs, mostly from graft donor cells, collected 180 days after TCRalphabeta/CD19-depleted stem cell transplant. This chain joins TRBV4-1 and TRBJ2-3; TRBD2 might be the D (7 bases). The DNA for the CDR3 is TGCGCCAGCAGCCAAGATATCGGGGGGCGGGGCACAGATACGCAGTATTTT. It is translated as CASSQDIGGRGTDTQYF.